The rows below give T cell receptor beta chains drawn from one sample of a study of spatial heterogeneity in lung cancer. TCRdb processed the 5' RACE reads anew with MiXCR; each CDR3 protein has one entry. Of approximately 40,000 distinct CDR3 sequences in the sample, around 5% were seen once. This material consisted of PBMCs, taken at surgery. All receptors come from a female donor with early-stage non-small cell lung cancer. Each CDR3 is given without its conserved first and last residue.

j_call: TRBJ2-7
v_call: TRBV28
cdr3_aa: ASSSPGLGNEQY

j_call: TRBJ2-3
v_call: TRBV29-1
cdr3_aa: SARKGTDTQY

j_call: TRBJ1-2
v_call: TRBV4-1
cdr3_aa: ASSQTANYGYT

j_call: TRBJ2-4
v_call: TRBV14
cdr3_aa: ASSVTGIAKNIQY

j_call: TRBJ2-3
v_call: TRBV20-1
cdr3_aa: SAGTSVSTDTQY

j_call: TRBJ2-5
v_call: TRBV7-7
cdr3_aa: ASSLHRERGETQY

j_call: TRBJ1-5
v_call: TRBV18
cdr3_aa: ASSPPNGDQPQH

j_call: TRBJ2-5
v_call: TRBV5-1
cdr3_aa: ASSLMGRETQY

j_call: TRBJ2-7
v_call: TRBV5-1
cdr3_aa: ASSPAPSLGGPFEQY

j_call: TRBJ1-5
v_call: TRBV12-3/TRBV12-4
cdr3_aa: ASSLKGVGYQPQH